Presented here are 19 T cell receptor beta chains from one specimen sequenced in a study of control samples from healthy donors and cancer patients (dated by TCRdb to between 2020 and 2021). The library was obtained by the immunoSEQ multiplex PCR assay. TCRdb obtained this table from immuneACCESS and retained in-frame rearrangements with V and J assigned. These tables miss some clones; where compared with another copy, unresolved V genes account for less than half of the shortfall, and the remainder is unexplained. The sample table lists some 120,000 clones, more than 75% of them with a count of one. Of the sample, 2.3% falls within the top ten clones. The sample taken for sequencing was blood. Every receptor here comes from a woman in her 70s in good health.

Only a few counts were recorded for this clone. This chain uses TRBV4-1 with TRBJ1-6; tentatively, D is TRBD1 (6 bases). Germline-derived CDR1 and CDR2 are MGHRA and YSYEKL. The length of the CDR3 is 15 residues. Trimming took 0 bases from V and 10 from J, leaving 13 bases between them. As DNA, the CDR3 is TGCGCCAGCAGCCAAGAGTCCCAGGGGTGGTCACCCCTCCACTTT. Protein sequence: CASSQESQGWSPLHF.

The rearrangement links TRBV29-1 to TRBJ2-3, with unresolved D. CDR3 length: 15 residues. V lost 3 bases and J lost 3, with 16 bases in between. Germline CDR1 and CDR2: SQVTM and ANQGSEA. DNA of the CDR3: TGCAGCGTTGAGTCTTTTTCAGGAAATACAGATACGCAGTATTTT. This translates into CSVESFSGNTDTQYF.

V gene TRBV5-6 combines with J gene TRBJ2-7, with D unclear. The length of the CDR3 is 11 residues. V lost 1 base and J 7 bases, leaving 6 bases between the germline ends. Germline V gives CDR1 SGHDT, CDR2 YYEEEE. CDR3 sequence (DNA): TGTGCCAGCAGCTTGAGTGGGGAGCAGTACTTC. Translation gives CASSLSGEQYF.

On this clone itself: At one end, the junction sequence differs from germline, possibly due to a read error. V gene TRBV3-1 (or the pseudogene TRBV3-2) combines with J gene TRBJ1-4, with D possibly matching TRBD1 (6 bases). Per germline, CDR1 LGHDT and CDR2 YNNKEL (reference sequence). The CDR3 runs 15 residues. In DNA, the CDR3 is TGTGTCAGCAGCCCCCGACAGGTTAGAGGTGAAAAACTGTTTTTT. Its translation is CVSSPRQVRGEKLFF.

The chain is built from TRBV21-1 and TRBJ2-1; TRBD2 is taken as the D call from the table, unchecked against the DNA. TRBV21-1 is reported as a pseudogene. This CDR3 spans 18 amino acids. The CDR3: CASSKGLAGKQPPNEQFF. CDR3 coding DNA: TGTGCCAGCAGCAAAGGTCTAGCGGGGAAGCAACCCCCCAATGAGCAGTTCTTC.

This clone was seen just once. V and J are TRBV6-5 and TRBJ2-4, with 11 bases that match TRBD2. Germline CDR1 reads MNHEY; CDR2 reads SVGAGI. This CDR3 contains 16 residues. J gave up 2 bases and V 1 base, and 1 base lay outside the gene matches. The CDR3 sequence is CASSYLTSGTKNIQYF. The DNA for the CDR3 is TGTGCCAGCAGTTACTTGACTAGCGGGACCAAAAACATTCAGTACTTC.

This clone was seen only once. CDR3 protein: CASTSAGGADTQYF. The CDR3 nucleotides read TGTGCCAGCACTTCGGCGGGGGGGGCAGATACGCAGTATTTT. The J gene is TRBJ2-3, the V gene TRBV6-5, with TRBD2 matching 9 bases. Germline CDR1 MNHEY, CDR2 SVGAGI. The CDR3 is 14 amino acids. J was trimmed by 4 bases and V by 7 bases; bases with no gene match: 6.

This clone appeared a single time. The J gene is TRBJ2-1, the V gene TRBV5-4; D call uncertain. The V end lost 2 bases, the J end lost 5 bases, and 2 bases lay between the germline ends. CDR1 and CDR2 (germline): SGHNT, YYREEE (reference sequence). The CDR3 extends over 11 amino acids. DNA of the CDR3: TGTGCCAGCAGCTTCGACAATGAGCAGTTCTTC. It is translated as CASSFDNEQFF.

This clone was seen a single time. The chain is built from TRBV5-4 and TRBJ2-7; D not certain. The length of the CDR3 is 15 residues. Germline assignment: CDR1 SGHNT and CDR2 YYREEE (reference sequence). The V end lost 4 bases, the J end lost 0 bases, and 14 bases lay between the germline ends. DNA for the CDR3: TGTGCCAGCAGCCCCGGCAGGTCAAGCTCCTACGAGCAGTACTTC. This sequence encodes CASSPGRSSSYEQYF.

The chain recombines TRBV27 with TRBJ2-7; 8 bases map to TRBD2. Germline CDR1 is MNHEY and CDR2 is SMNVEV (reference sequence). The V segment lost 4 bases and the J segment 3 bases; nucleotides outside the gene matches: 8. The CDR3 length is 15 residues. The CDR3 DNA sequence: TGTGCCAGCAGTTACTCTCGTGGGACTAGCTACGAGCAGTACTTC. The encoded protein is CASSYSRGTSYEQYF.

The chain uses TRBV7-2 and TRBJ1-2, with D possibly being TRBD1 (5 bases). Germline assignment: CDR1 SGHTA and CDR2 FQGNSA. Trimming pared 5 bases from V and 0 bases from J, leaving 16 bases between. The CDR3 runs to 16 residues. CDR3: CASSPYRGGANYGYTF. CDR3 nucleotides: TGTGCCAGCAGCCCCTATCGCGGGGGTGCTAACTATGGCTACACCTTC.

V and J are TRBV7-3 and TRBJ2-1, with 11 bases lining up with TRBD2. This CDR3 region has 15 residues. Trimming removed 4 bases from V and 4 bases from J; junction bases left unmatched: 3. The V gene's germline CDR1 is SGHTA and CDR2 FQGTGA. The CDR3 loop is CASSSLAGGYNEQFF. Written as DNA, the CDR3 is TGTGCCAGCAGCTCCCTAGCGGGGGGATACAATGAGCAGTTCTTC.

V is TRBV10-3 and J is TRBJ1-1; 8 nucleotides match TRBD1. In germline, CDR1 is ENHRY, CDR2 SYGVKD. This CDR3 comprises 14 residues. V dropped 6 bases and J dropped 4; count of bases not matched to a gene: 7. CDR3 loop: CAIRETGAFTEAFF. CDR3 DNA: TGTGCCATCAGGGAGACAGGGGCTTTCACTGAAGCTTTCTTT.

This chain joins TRBV10-3 and TRBJ2-3, with 7 bases fitting TRBD1. This CDR3 contains 15 residues. Germline V gene sequence: CDR1 ENHRY, CDR2 SYGVKD. V lost 6 bases, J lost 1 base, and 7 bases stayed unmatched. The CDR3 DNA sequence: TGTGCCATCAGGCCCGACAGGGTCGGCACAGATACGCAGTATTTT. This gives the protein CAIRPDRVGTDTQYF.

V and J are TRBV6-6 and TRBJ1-6; 9 bases are shared with TRBD1. The length of the CDR3 is 16 residues. V lost 7 bases and J lost 9; bases outside the gene matches: 13. Germline V gene sequence: CDR1 MNHNY, CDR2 SVGAGI (reference sequence). CDR3 sequence (DNA): TGTGCCAGCATCGAAGAGGGGGGACAGGGTGGTTCACCCCTCCACTTT. Its protein product is CASIEEGGQGGSPLHF.

Here the CDR3 reads CASSVTGVRETQYF. The CDR3 DNA is TGTGCCAGCAGCGTAACAGGGGTTAGGGAGACCCAGTACTTC. The chain employs TRBV7-2 and TRBJ2-5; TRBD1 matches 7 bases. CDR1 is SGHTA and CDR2 is FQGNSA in the germline V gene. After removal of 5 bases from V and 5 bases from J, the junction contained 8 bases not matched to a gene. The CDR3 has 14 residues.

This clone was seen only once. The V call is TRBV5-8, the J call TRBJ1-1, with D possibly being TRBD1 (6 bases). The CDR3 extends over 14 amino acids. CDR1 and CDR2 (germline): SGHTS, YDEGEE. Trimming removed 1 base from V and 5 bases from J, with 12 bases in between. The chain's CDR3 is CASSLLRGGTEAFF. In nucleotides, the CDR3 is TGTGCCAGCAGCTTGCTCAGGGGAGGGACTGAAGCTTTCTTT.

Remarks on this clone: The CDR3 does not end in the conserved phenylalanine or tryptophan, so this is likely a read error. Because the CDR3's place on the DNA is in doubt, the DNA is left out and the CDR3 is given as listed by TCRdb. The J gene is TRBJ2-7, the V gene TRBV27; TRBD2 reflects the table's D call only, with no check against the DNA. The CDR3 is 9 amino acids in total, end residues counted. CDR1 MNHEY and CDR2 SMNVEV come from the germline V gene (reference sequence). CDR3 in amino acids: CASSLSGSP.

The chain recombines TRBV19 with TRBJ1-6; D perhaps matches TRBD1 (5 bases). Germline CDR1 LNHDA, CDR2 SQIVND (reference sequence). This CDR3 spans 15 amino acids. Between the trimmed V and J ends, which lost 7 bases and 6 bases, there was a span of 16 bases. CDR3 DNA sequence: TGTGCCAGTACCTCCTGGGGGGGTTCTAATTCACCCCTCCACTTT. Encoded protein: CASTSWGGSNSPLHF.